These 10 T cell receptor beta chains were all obtained from the same sample, sequenced in a study of shared clonotypes between healthy human individuals. TCRdb's copy holds only in-frame clones and misses some; the assay was immunoSEQ multiplex PCR. The sample shows 980,000 or so clones, 70% to 85% of them seen only once. The material sequenced was memory CD4+ T cells sorted from blood. The subset: CD45RA-negative fraction. The origin of the receptors is a man aged 18 to 35 in good health.

The V call is TRBV5-1, the J call TRBJ2-7; 8 nucleotides agree with TRBD1. Per germline, CDR1 SGHRS and CDR2 YFSETQ. The CDR3 covers 14 residues. J lost 5 bases, V lost 4 bases, and 8 bases had no gene match. Here the CDR3 reads CASSTRTGSDEQYF. The DNA for the CDR3 is TGCGCCAGCAGCACCAGGACAGGGTCGGACGAGCAGTACTTC.

In DNA form, the CDR3 reads TGTGCCAGCAGTATACGAGACCAGGCTATTCAGCCCCAGCATTTT. It specifies CASSIRDQAIQPQHF. The chain links TRBV28 to TRBJ1-5; no definite D call. Germline-derived CDR1 and CDR2 are MDHEN and SYDVKM. The CDR3 is made up of 15 amino acids. With 5 bases removed from V and 6 bases from J, the gap between germline ends came to 17 bases.

This clone was detected once. V and J are TRBV5-6 and TRBJ2-6; D is perhaps TRBD2 (6 bases). V was pared by 4 bases and J by 2 bases, with 10 bases between. The V gene's germline CDR1 is SGHDT and CDR2 YYEEEE. The CDR3 totals 15 residues. The CDR3 sequence: CASSVRLAGANVLTF. The CDR3 nucleotides read TGTGCCAGCAGCGTGCGACTAGCTGGGGCCAACGTCCTGACTTTC.

This rearrangement joins TRBV10-1 to TRBJ2-2; a possible D gene is TRBD1 (6 bases). Trimming took 6 bases from V and 5 from J, leaving 10 bases between them. CDR3 length: 13 amino acids. The V gene's germline CDR1 is WNHNN and CDR2 SYGVQD (reference sequence). CDR3: CASSERGTGELFF. The CDR3 DNA follows: TGCGCCAGCAGCGAAAGGGGGACCGGGGAGCTGTTTTTT.

The chain links TRBV6-5 to TRBJ1-5; D may be TRBD1 (5 bases). This CDR3 contains 14 residues. Germline CDR1 MNHEY, CDR2 SVGAGI. V lost 6 bases and J lost 1, with 10 bases in between. The CDR3, as DNA: TGTGCCAGCAGCCCTGACAGAAGCAATCAGCCCCAGCATTTT. Encoded protein: CASSPDRSNQPQHF.

Details on this clone: The sample contains more than one DNA sequence encoding this CDR3. This chain joins TRBV5-4 and TRBJ2-1; no reliable D call. V dropped 0 bases and J dropped 3 bases, with 7 bases sitting between them. This CDR3 spans 14 amino acids. Germline loops: CDR1 SGHNT, CDR2 YYREEE (reference sequence). The CDR3 coding sequence is TGTGCCAGCAGCTTGGGCGGTGACTACAATGAGCAGTTCTTC. Its protein product is CASSLGGDYNEQFF.

The rearrangement joins TRBV10-2 to TRBJ1-2; tentative D call: TRBD1 (6 bases). Germline CDR1 WSHSY, CDR2 SAAADI. The V and J ends lost 2 bases and 3 bases respectively, with 13 bases between them. The length of the CDR3 is 15 residues. CDR3 in amino acids: CASSEPTGVDYGYTF. The CDR3 coding sequence is TGCGCCAGCAGTGAGCCGACAGGTGTGGACTATGGCTACACCTTC.

The rearrangement joins TRBV14 to TRBJ2-5; D not certain. From germline, CDR1 is SGHDN and CDR2 FVKESK. The CDR3 is 13 residues long. Deletions cut 4 bases from V and 5 bases from J, with 11 bases between. The CDR3, as DNA: TGTGCCAGCAGCCTGGACCCTACCGAGACCCAGTACTTC. Amino acid sequence: CASSLDPTETQYF.

The J gene is TRBJ1-2, the V gene TRBV7-6, with D hard to call. Deletions cut 3 bases from V and 4 bases from J, with 9 bases between. There are 13 residues in the CDR3. Looked up from germline, CDR1 is SGHVS and CDR2 is FNYEAQ. The CDR3 coding sequence is TGTGCCAGCAGCTTGCAGGAGTCCTATGGCTACACCTTC. This encodes CASSLQESYGYTF.

The V call is TRBV6-5, the J call TRBJ1-1; no firm D call. V was pared by 10 bases and J by 3 bases, with 18 bases between. The CDR3 sequence is 14 residues long. Germline CDR1 is MNHEY and CDR2 is SVGAGI. DNA for the CDR3: TGTGCCACCTCCGGGTCGGCGGAGGACACTGAAGCTTTCTTT. Amino acid sequence: CATSGSAEDTEAFF.